The present T cell receptor beta chain was sequenced within a study of response to subunit inactivated influenza vaccine. The CDR3 is 16 amino acids. CDR1 MNHEY and CDR2 SVGEGT come from the germline V gene. V lost 6 bases and J 4 bases, leaving 16 bases between the germline ends. TCRdb used MiXCR to reprocess the RT-PCR reads, holding one entry per CDR3 protein. The sample records around 600,000 distinct CDR3 sequences, around 11% being singletons. The same data also went into a second study, on T cells expressing NK-cell markers. Turning to that study: The TCR beta cDNA came from 5'RACE template switching with UMIs. An anti-gamma-delta TCR antibody was added in several experiments. It restricted sorting to alpha-beta TCR-expressing T cells.

The sample was PBMCs from blood, taken on the day of vaccination. This clonotype was sampled from a man aged 45-65 years who received an inactivated influenza vaccine. The rearrangement uses TRBV6-2 or TRBV6-3 and TRBJ1-6, with D possibly matching TRBD1 (6 bases). Here the CDR3 reads CASRRQQGRYNSPLHF. CDR3 DNA sequence: TGTGCCAGCAGACGTCAACAGGGAAGATATAATTCACCCCTCCACTTT.